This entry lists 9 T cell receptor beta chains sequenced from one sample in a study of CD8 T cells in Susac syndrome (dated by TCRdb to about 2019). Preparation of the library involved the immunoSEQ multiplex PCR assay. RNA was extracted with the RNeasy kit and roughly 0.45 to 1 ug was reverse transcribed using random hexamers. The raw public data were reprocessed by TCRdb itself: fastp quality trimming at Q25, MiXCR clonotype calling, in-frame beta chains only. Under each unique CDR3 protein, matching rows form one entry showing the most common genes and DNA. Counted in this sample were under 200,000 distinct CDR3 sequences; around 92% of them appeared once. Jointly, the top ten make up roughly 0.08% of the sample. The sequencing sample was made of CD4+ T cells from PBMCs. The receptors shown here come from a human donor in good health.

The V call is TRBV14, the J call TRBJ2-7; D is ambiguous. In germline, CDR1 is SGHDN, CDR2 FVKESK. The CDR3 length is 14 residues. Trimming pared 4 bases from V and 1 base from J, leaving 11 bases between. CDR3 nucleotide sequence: TGTGCCAGCAGCCGGGTAGGCCGTTCCTACGAGCAGTACTTC. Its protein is CASSRVGRSYEQYF. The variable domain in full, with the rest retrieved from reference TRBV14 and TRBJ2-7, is EAGVTQFPSHSVIEKGQTVTLRCDPISGHDNLYWYRRVMGKEIKFLLHFVKESKQDESGMPNNRFLAERTGGTYSTLKVQPAELEDSGVYFCASSRVGRSYEQYFGPGTRLTVT.

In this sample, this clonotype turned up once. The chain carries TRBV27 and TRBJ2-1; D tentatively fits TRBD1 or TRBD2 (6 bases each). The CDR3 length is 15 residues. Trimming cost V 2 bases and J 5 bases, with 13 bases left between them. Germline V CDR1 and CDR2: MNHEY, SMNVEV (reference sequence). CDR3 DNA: TGTGCCAGCAGTTTACGGAGGGGGGTCAACAATGAGCAGTTCTTC. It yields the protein CASSLRRGVNNEQFF.

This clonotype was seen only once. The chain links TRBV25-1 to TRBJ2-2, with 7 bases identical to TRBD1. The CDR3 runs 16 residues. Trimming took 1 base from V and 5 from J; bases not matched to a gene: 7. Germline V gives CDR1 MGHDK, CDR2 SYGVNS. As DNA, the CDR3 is TGTGCCAGCAGTGAATTCCCTCCAGGGGGTACCGGGGAGCTGTTTTTT. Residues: CASSEFPPGGTGELFF.

This CDR3 reads CASSTGQLNEKLFF. CDR3 nucleotide sequence: TGTGCCAGCAGTACGGGACAGCTAAATGAAAAACTGTTTTTT. The rearrangement joins TRBV28 to TRBJ1-4, with 7 bases lining up with TRBD1. The CDR3 spans 14 residues. Germline CDR1 is MDHEN and CDR2 is SYDVKM. V lost 5 bases and J lost 5; bases outside the gene matches: 5.

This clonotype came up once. The CDR3 region has the DNA TGCAGTGCTAGGGATACTAGCGGGAGGGAGACCCAGTACTTC. Amino acids: CSARDTSGRETQYF. The gene calls are TRBV20-1 and TRBJ2-5; 12 bases are shared with TRBD2. This CDR3 contains 14 residues. Germline-derived CDR1 and CDR2 are DFQATT and SNEGSKA (reference sequence). The V segment lost 3 bases and the J segment 5 bases; nucleotides outside the gene matches: 4.

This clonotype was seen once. CDR3 sequence: CASTIDSYSNQPQHF. The CDR3, as DNA: TGTGCCAGTACCATCGACAGTTATAGCAATCAGCCCCAGCATTTT. The chain employs TRBV19 and TRBJ1-5; D might be TRBD1 (5 bases). Germline assignment: CDR1 LNHDA and CDR2 SQIVND (reference sequence). CDR3 size: 15 residues. V lost 7 bases and J 0 bases, leaving 13 bases between the germline ends.

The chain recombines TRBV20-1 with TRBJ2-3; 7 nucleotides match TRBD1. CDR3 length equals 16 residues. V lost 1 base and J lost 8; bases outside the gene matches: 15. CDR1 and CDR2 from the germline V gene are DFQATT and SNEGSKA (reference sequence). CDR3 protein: CSARALGTVLVGTQYF. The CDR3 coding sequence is TGCAGTGCTAGAGCCCTCGGGACAGTCCTGGTGGGTACGCAGTATTTT.

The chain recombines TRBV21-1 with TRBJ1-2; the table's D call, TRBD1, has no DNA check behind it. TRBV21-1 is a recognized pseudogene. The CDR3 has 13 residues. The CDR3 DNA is TGTGCCAGCAGCGCCGGACGGGGTCATGGCTACACCTTC. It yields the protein CASSAGRGHGYTF.

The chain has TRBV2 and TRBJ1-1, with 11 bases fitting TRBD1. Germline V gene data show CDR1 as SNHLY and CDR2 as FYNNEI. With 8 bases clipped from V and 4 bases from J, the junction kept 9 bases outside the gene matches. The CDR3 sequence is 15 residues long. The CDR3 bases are TGTGCCAGCCAGGGGACAGGGGGTCGGGGCACTGAAGCTTTCTTT. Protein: CASQGTGGRGTEAFF.